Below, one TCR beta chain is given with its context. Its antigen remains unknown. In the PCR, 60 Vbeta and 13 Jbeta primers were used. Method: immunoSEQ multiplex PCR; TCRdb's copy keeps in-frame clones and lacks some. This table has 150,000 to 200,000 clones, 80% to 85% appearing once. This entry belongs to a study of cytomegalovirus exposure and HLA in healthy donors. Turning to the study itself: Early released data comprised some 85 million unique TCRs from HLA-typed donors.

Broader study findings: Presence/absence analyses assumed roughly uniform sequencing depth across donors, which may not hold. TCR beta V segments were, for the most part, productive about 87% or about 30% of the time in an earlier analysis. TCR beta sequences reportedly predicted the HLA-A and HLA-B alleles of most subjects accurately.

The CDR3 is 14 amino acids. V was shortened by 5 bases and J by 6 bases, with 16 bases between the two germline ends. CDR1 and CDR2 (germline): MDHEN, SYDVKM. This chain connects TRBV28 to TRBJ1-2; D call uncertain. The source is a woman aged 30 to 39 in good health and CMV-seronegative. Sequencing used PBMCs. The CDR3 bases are TGTGCCAGCAGTCGGCCGGGGAATTCGGATGGCTACACCTTC. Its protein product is CASSRPGNSDGYTF.